The clone carrying this T cell receptor (beta chain) was seen many times. Its cognate antigen is unknown. Germline V CDR1 and CDR2: SGHAT, FQNNGV. The CDR3 contains 19 residues. The J segment lost 8 bases and the V segment lost 4 bases, leaving 20 bases of the junction unmatched. A template switching step contributed a universal primer site, while unique molecular identifiers were present in the cDNA. MiXCR, applied by TCRdb to the 5' RACE reads, yields one record per CDR3 protein. The sample yields a few hundred thousand distinct CDR3 sequences, 8% to 9% seen once. With no exceptions, donors were healthy Caucasians. The sample is drawn from a study of identical twins. Study observations and caveats: Fewer insertions marked abundant cord blood beta clonotypes; young adult naive trended weakly, memory not at all.

The same sample was also studied in work on yellow fever vaccine responses in identical twins.

This chain links TRBV11-2 with TRBJ2-1; 10 bases align to TRBD2. The receptor was isolated from a woman aged 18-29 years in good health. The sample consisted of memory (CD45RO+) T cells sorted from blood. CDR3 protein: CASSSRRLGLAEISHEQFF. The DNA of the CDR3 is TGTGCCAGCAGCTCCCGCCGATTAGGACTAGCGGAGATTAGCCATGAGCAGTTCTTC. The full variable domain, in which reference TRBV11-2 and TRBJ2-1 provide the parts outside the CDR3, is EAGVAQSPRYKIIEKRQSVAFWCNPISGHATLYWYQQILGQGPKLLIQFQNNGVVDDSQLPKDRFSAERLKGVDSTLKIQPAKLEDSAVYLCASSSRRLGLAEISHEQFFGPGTRLTVL.